Below are 9 T cell receptor beta chains sequenced from a single sample in a study of response to subunit inactivated influenza vaccine. Using its own MiXCR run on the RT-PCR reads, TCRdb lists one record per CDR3 protein. The table includes approximately 500,000 distinct CDR3 sequences, over 10% detected once. This material consisted of PBMCs from blood, taken 40 to 50 days after vaccination. These receptors were taken from a man aged 50 to 60 who received an inactivated influenza vaccine.

V usage is TRBV5-1 and J usage is TRBJ2-5; D may be TRBD1 or TRBD2 (5 bases each). Between the trimmed V and J ends, which lost 4 bases and 4 bases, there was a span of 17 bases. Germline V lookup: CDR1 SGHRS, CDR2 YFSETQ. The CDR3 covers 15 residues. The CDR3 protein is CASSPMRGSGETQYF. CDR3 coding DNA: TGCGCCAGCAGCCCGATGAGGGGAAGCGGAGAGACCCAGTACTTC.

The V gene is TRBV7-9, the J gene TRBJ2-1; TRBD2 aligns across 9 bases. The CDR3 sequence is 16 residues long. Per the germline V gene, CDR1 is SEHNR and CDR2 is FQNEAQ (reference sequence). The J segment lost 3 bases and the V segment lost 5 bases, leaving 8 bases of the junction unmatched. CDR3 sequence (DNA): TGTGCCAGCAGCAGTAGCCGGACTAGCGTCTACAATGAGCAGTTCTTC. Translating it yields CASSSSRTSVYNEQFF.

At least ten counts were recorded for this clonotype. The rearrangement uses TRBV7-8 and TRBJ2-5, with 8 bases matching TRBD2. The CDR3 sequence is 16 residues long. Losses at the gene ends were 5 bases for V and 0 bases for J; bases not matched to a gene: 8. From germline, CDR1 is SGHVS and CDR2 FQNEAQ. CDR3 in DNA: TGTGCCAGCAGCCCCGGGATAGCGGGGTACCAAGAGACCCAGTACTTC. This sequence encodes CASSPGIAGYQETQYF.

This clonotype has just a few counts. The chain recombines TRBV5-1 with TRBJ2-1, with 7 bases fitting TRBD1. Germline-derived CDR1 and CDR2 are SGHRS and YFSETQ. The length of the CDR3 is 15 residues. J was trimmed by 9 bases and V by 5 bases; bases with no gene match: 14. The CDR3 is CASRATTGSSVEQFF. Here the CDR3 DNA reads TGCGCCAGCAGAGCAACGACAGGGAGTTCTGTTGAGCAGTTCTTC.

In this sample, this clonotype turned up many times. V and J are TRBV20-1 and TRBJ1-4; the D is unclear. CDR1 DFQATT and CDR2 SNEGSKA come from the germline V gene (reference sequence). The V gene lost 8 bases and the J gene lost 10 bases, with 17 bases spanning the gap. This CDR3 has 12 residues. CDR3 loop: CSIPDLAAKLFF. CDR3 coding DNA: TGCAGTATCCCGGACCTGGCTGCAAAACTGTTTTTT.

The rearrangement uses TRBV4-1 and TRBJ1-1, with 8 bases aligning to TRBD1. There are 12 residues in the CDR3. CDR1 is MGHRA and CDR2 is YSYEKL in the germline V gene. The V and J ends lost 3 bases and 10 bases, in that order; junction bases with no gene match: 4. The CDR3, as DNA: TGCGCCAGCAGCCATTTTGGACAGGGAGCTTTCTTT. The encoded protein is CASSHFGQGAFF.

This clonotype was detected ten times or more. V usage is TRBV12-3 or TRBV12-4 and J usage is TRBJ2-1; D remains unclear. V lost 4 bases and J 6 bases, leaving 4 bases between the germline ends. The CDR3 runs 11 residues. The CDR3 nucleotides are TGTGCCAGCAGTTCCCCCAATGAGCAGTTCTTC. Its translation: CASSSPNEQFF.

The chain is built from TRBV20-1 and TRBJ2-7; D tentatively fits TRBD1 or TRBD2 (5 bases each). Deletions cut 4 bases from V and 0 bases from J, with 16 bases between. This CDR3 is 15 amino acids long. CDR1 and CDR2 (germline): DFQATT, SNEGSKA (reference sequence). The CDR3 sequence is CSATSGAKSSYEQYF. CDR3 sequence (DNA): TGCAGTGCTACATCCGGGGCGAAGAGCTCCTACGAGCAGTACTTC.

V is TRBV5-1 and J is TRBJ1-1, with unresolved D. V was clipped by 1 base and J by 2 bases, with 9 bases between them. Germline CDR1 reads SGHRS; CDR2 reads YFSETQ. This CDR3 is built from 14 residues. CDR3 DNA: TGCGCCAGCAGCTTGATTGCCCGAAACACTGAAGCTTTCTTT. Its protein product is CASSLIARNTEAFF.